Below are 10 T cell receptor beta chains sequenced from a single sample in a study of CD8+ T cells in alopecia areata (dated by TCRdb to between 2017 and 2018). Libraries came from the immunoSEQ multiplex PCR assay. RNA was extracted from all samples and reverse transcribed into cDNA, which served as template for TCR sequencing. TCRdb holds this immuneACCESS table with in-frame rearrangements only. Some clones are missing; in checked studies, unresolved V genes explain under half, and the rest has no known cause. The sample contains 110,000 or so clones, approximately 59% of them found a single time. The top ten clonotypes cover 20% of the sample. Material for sequencing was CD8+ T cells sorted from blood. These receptors originate from a human donor in good health.

The DNA for the CDR3 is TGCAGCGGGACGGAGACAGGGCGACCCCGGTTGATGAACACTGAAGCTTTCTTT. This codes for CSGTETGRPRLMNTEAFF. The chain couples TRBV29-1 to TRBJ1-1, with 7 positions matching TRBD1. Germline V gene data show CDR1 as SQVTM and CDR2 as ANQGSEA. The J segment lost 0 bases and the V segment lost 7 bases, leaving 20 bases of the junction unmatched. The CDR3 runs to 18 residues. The full variable domain, its missing parts supplied by reference TRBV29-1 and TRBJ1-1, is SAVISQKPSRDICQRGTSLTIQCQVDSQVTMMFWYRQQPGQSLTLIATANQGSEATYESGFVIDKFPISRPNLTFSTLTVSNMSPEDSSIYLCSGTETGRPRLMNTEAFFGQGTRLTVV.

The chain has TRBV9 and TRBJ1-2; D is ambiguous. V dropped 1 base and J dropped 2 bases, with 6 bases sitting between them. Germline assignment: CDR1 SGDLS and CDR2 YYNGEE. The CDR3 has 13 amino acids. The CDR3, as DNA: TGTGCCAGCAGCGTAAACCCGAACTATGGCTACACCTTC. Translation gives CASSVNPNYGYTF.

The chain is built from TRBV14 and TRBJ2-2; 7 bases line up with TRBD2. There are 15 residues in the CDR3. Germline-derived CDR1 and CDR2 are SGHDN and FVKESK. V shed 2 bases and J 4 bases; nucleotides not matched to a gene: 4. The CDR3 is CASSQSAGSTGELFF. CDR3 nucleotide sequence: TGTGCCAGCAGCCAATCAGCGGGGTCCACCGGGGAGCTGTTTTTT.

The J gene is TRBJ2-7, the V gene TRBV4-2; no firm D call. This CDR3 comprises 15 residues. Trimming left V 4 bases short and J 0 bases short, with 13 bases between. Germline V gene sequence: CDR1 LGHNA, CDR2 YNFKEQ. CDR3 coding DNA: TGTGCCAGCAGCCCCAGCCCCGGAGTCTCCTACGAGCAGTACTTC. As protein: CASSPSPGVSYEQYF.

The table lists this clone with a few counts. The chain employs TRBV28 and TRBJ1-2, with 7 bases that match TRBD1. Trimming cost V 7 bases and J 2 bases; bases outside gene matches: 10. CDR3 length equals 15 residues. Germline assignment: CDR1 MDHEN and CDR2 SYDVKM. DNA of the CDR3: TGTGCCAGCACCCTAGGGGACAGCGGAAACTATGGCTACACCTTC. Translated, it gives CASTLGDSGNYGYTF.

This chain links TRBV6-5 with TRBJ2-3; 8 bases are shared with TRBD2. The CDR3 runs 14 residues. Per germline, CDR1 MNHEY and CDR2 SVGAGI. V was pared by 7 bases and J by 2 bases, with 5 bases of the junction left unmatched. This CDR3 reads CASTRGVNTDTQYF. The CDR3 region has the DNA TGTGCCAGCACGCGGGGGGTTAACACAGATACGCAGTATTTT.

The chain carries TRBV28 and TRBJ2-5; 14 bases fit TRBD2. V lost 6 bases and J lost 4; bases outside the gene matches: 7. The CDR3 length is 16 residues. Germline assignment: CDR1 MDHEN and CDR2 SYDVKM. The CDR3 loop is CASRPGLAGGVETQYF. CDR3 nucleotides: TGTGCCAGCAGACCCGGACTAGCGGGGGGAGTAGAGACCCAGTACTTC.

This clone has just a few counts. V usage is TRBV6-5 and J usage is TRBJ2-6; D remains ambiguous. Trimming pared 1 base from V and 0 bases from J, leaving 1 base between. Germline V lookup: CDR1 MNHEY, CDR2 SVGAGI. This CDR3 contains 14 residues. The CDR3 DNA sequence: TGTGCCAGCAGTTACTACTCTGGGGCCAACGTCCTGACTTTC. It yields the protein CASSYYSGANVLTF.

The chain links TRBV4-3 to TRBJ2-4; TRBD1 matches at 10 bases. The CDR3 sequence is 17 residues long. The V gene's germline CDR1 is LGHNA and CDR2 YSLEER. V dropped 0 bases and J dropped 6; count of bases not matched to a gene: 8. The CDR3 nucleotides are TGCGCCAGCAGCCAAGAGGATCGGACAGGGGGTATAAACATTCAGTACTTC. Protein: CASSQEDRTGGINIQYF.

This clone appeared a few times. The DNA for the CDR3 is TGTGCCAGCAGCCATGACAGGGGCGAGCAGTACTTC. Translated: CASSHDRGEQYF. This chain connects TRBV5-6 to TRBJ2-7; the match to TRBD1 covers 8 bases. V lost 4 bases, J lost 6 bases, and 3 bases stayed unmatched. The CDR3 has 12 residues. Germline V gene data show CDR1 as SGHDT and CDR2 as YYEEEE.